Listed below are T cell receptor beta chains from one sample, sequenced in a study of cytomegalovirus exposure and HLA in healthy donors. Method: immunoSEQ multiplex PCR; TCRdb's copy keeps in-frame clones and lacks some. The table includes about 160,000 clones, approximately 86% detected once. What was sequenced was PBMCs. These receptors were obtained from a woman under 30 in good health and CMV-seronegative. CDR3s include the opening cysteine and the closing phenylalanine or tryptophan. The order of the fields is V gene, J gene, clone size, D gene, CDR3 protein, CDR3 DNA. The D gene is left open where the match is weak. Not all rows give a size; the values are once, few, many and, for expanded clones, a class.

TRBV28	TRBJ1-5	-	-	CASSFQGLSQPQHF	TGTGCCAGCAGTTTCCAGGGGCTTAGCCAGCCCCAGCATTTT
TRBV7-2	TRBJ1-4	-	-	CASSTYNEKLFF	TGTGCCAGCAGCACCTATAATGAAAAACTGTTTTTT
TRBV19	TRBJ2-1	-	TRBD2	CASSISSGGAVEQFF	TGTGCCAGTAGTATCAGTAGCGGGGGGGCGGTTGAGCAGTTCTTC
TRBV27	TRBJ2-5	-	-	CASSTSREKETQYF	TGTGCCAGCAGTACGTCCCGGGAGAAAGAGACCCAGTACTTC
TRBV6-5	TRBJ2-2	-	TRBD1	CASRFPGQGPGELFF	TGTGCCAGCAGATTTCCGGGACAGGGGCCCGGGGAGCTGTTTTTT
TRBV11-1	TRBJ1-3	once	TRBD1	CASTRTGAGNTIYF	TGTGCCAGCACACGGACAGGTGCTGGAAACACCATATATTTT
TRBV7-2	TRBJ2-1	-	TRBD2	CASRSPGLAEINEQFF	TGTGCCAGCAGGTCCCCGGGACTAGCGGAAATCAATGAGCAGTTCTTC
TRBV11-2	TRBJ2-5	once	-	CAISRAQETQYF	TGTGCCATATCCAGGGCCCAAGAGACCCAGTACTTC
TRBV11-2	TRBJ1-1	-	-	CASSLNMNGGKNTEAFF	TGTGCCAGCAGCTTAAACATGAACGGGGGAAAGAACACTGAAGCTTTCTTT
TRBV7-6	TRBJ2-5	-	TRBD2	CASSREMGGVETQYF	TGTGCCAGCAGCCGAGAAATGGGGGGGGTGGAGACCCAGTACTTC
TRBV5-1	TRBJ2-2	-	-	CASSLDGGDTGELFF	TGCGCCAGCAGCTTGGATGGCGGGGACACCGGGGAGCTGTTTTTT
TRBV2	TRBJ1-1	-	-	CASLREGGTEAFF	TGTGCCAGTTTAAGGGAAGGGGGCACTGAAGCTTTCTTT
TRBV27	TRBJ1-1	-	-	CASSLSGGLSSFF	TGTGCCAGCAGTTTATCGGGCGGACTGTCCTCTTTCTTT
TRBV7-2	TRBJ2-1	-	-	CASSLGGEQFF	TGTGCCAGCAGCTTAGGCGGTGAGCAGTTCTTC
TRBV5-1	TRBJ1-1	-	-	CASSLGGGEGTEAFF	TGCGCCAGCAGTTTAGGTGGAGGGGAGGGCACTGAAGCTTTCTTT
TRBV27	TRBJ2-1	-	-	CASSRLNEQFF	TGTGCCAGCTCGCGGCTCAATGAGCAGTTCTTC
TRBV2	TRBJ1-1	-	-	CASSVTSGPEAFF	TGTGCCAGCAGTGTGACCTCTGGGCCTGAAGCTTTCTTT
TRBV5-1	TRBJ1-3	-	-	CASSLTAMGNTIYF	TGCGCCAGCAGCTTGACTGCTATGGGAAACACCATATATTTT
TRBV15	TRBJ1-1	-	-	CATSRDEAGTEAFF	TGTGCCACCAGCAGAGATGAAGCCGGGACAGAAGCTTTCTTT
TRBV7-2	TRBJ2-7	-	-	CASSTTQGAEQYF	TGTGCCAGCAGTACGACCCAGGGTGCCGAGCAGTACTTC
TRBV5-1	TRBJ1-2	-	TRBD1	CASSLGDSNYGYTF	TGCGCCAGCAGCTTGGGGGACAGTAACTATGGCTACACCTTC
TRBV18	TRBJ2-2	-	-	CASSHRASPNTGELFF	TGTGCCAGCTCACACCGCGCTAGCCCGAACACCGGGGAGCTGTTTTTT
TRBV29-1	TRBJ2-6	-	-	CSVAQGSGANVLTF	TGCAGCGTTGCACAGGGATCTGGGGCCAACGTCCTGACTTTC
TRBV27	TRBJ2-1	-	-	CASSFLPMRANEQFF	TGTGCCAGCAGTTTTCTCCCCATGCGGGCCAATGAGCAGTTCTTC